This T cell receptor (beta chain) was found in a study of blood T cell repertoires in COVID-19. Looking at the study overall: Researchers got acute and convalescent COVID-19 samples from the United States, Italy and Spain. Nucleic acid was either cDNA or gDNA, and it came from T cells, B-cell-depleted T cells, or PBMCs.

Trimming stripped 8 bases from V and 0 bases from J, with 11 bases between. The CDR3 extends over 14 amino acids. Germline CDR1 and CDR2: MDHEN and SYDVKM. Followed over time, Seattle patients had been enrolled while infection was active. This clone was detected only once. In the original processing: The assay estimated nucleated cells by amplifying reference gene primers. Only in-frame clones appear in the TCRdb table, and some are missing; sequencing was by immunoSEQ multiplex PCR. V and J calls and clone size are given by that table; D and trimming were obtained from the DNA. Among some 180,000 clones listed, 81% were seen once.

The chain combines TRBV28 with TRBJ1-5, with a tentative D call TRBD1 (5 bases). The sample consisted of peripheral blood. The sequence was obtained from a middle-aged woman with COVID-19, enrolled during active disease. The chain's CDR3 is CASVSGHSNQPQHF. As DNA, the CDR3 is TGTGCCAGCGTTTCTGGACATAGCAATCAGCCCCAGCATTTT.